The clone carrying this T cell receptor beta chain came up many times. This sample is part of a study of blood T cells in healthy people across ages. Primers used in a second PCR of roughly 7 to 12 cycles were a sample-barcoded 5' primer and a J-beta primer mix. MiXCR, run by TCRdb on the 5' RACE reads, gives a single entry per CDR3 protein. This table has hundreds of thousands of distinct CDR3 sequences, about 30% appearing once. The TCR comes from a woman older than 75 in good health. Input material: blood.

CDR3 amino acids: CASSFEGTYEQYF. In DNA, the CDR3 is TGTGCCAGCAGCTTTGAAGGAACCTACGAGCAGTACTTC. J is TRBJ2-7 and V is TRBV7-3, with D unresolved. Germline CDR1 reads SGHTA; CDR2 reads FQGTGA. The CDR3 is 13 amino acids. V gave up 3 bases and J gave up 2 bases, with 8 bases separating them.